The 20 T cell receptor beta chains presented below share a single source sample, sequenced in a study of shared clonotypes between healthy human individuals. Assay: immunoSEQ multiplex PCR; the TCRdb copy retains only in-frame clones and omits some. The data show approximately 340,000 clones, with less than 85% seen just once and approximately 10% held by the top ten. The sequenced sample consisted of memory CD4+ T cells sorted from blood. Subset given: CD45RA-negative fraction. These receptors originate from a man aged 30-40 years in good health.

The J gene is TRBJ2-5, the V gene TRBV2, with D possibly TRBD1 on 5 matching bases. Deletions cut 7 bases from V and 5 bases from J, with 8 bases between. The CDR3 runs to 11 residues. The V gene's germline CDR1 is SNHLY and CDR2 FYNNEI. The CDR3 coding sequence is TGTGCCAGCACCAAGGGGGAGACCCAGTACTTC. As protein: CASTKGETQYF.

This clone has a handful of counts. The rearrangement joins TRBV18 to TRBJ1-3; D call uncertain. CDR1 is KGHSH, CDR2 LQKENI, per germline. The V end lost 4 bases, the J end lost 0 bases, and 10 bases lay between the germline ends. The CDR3 covers 15 residues. Here the CDR3 reads CASSQGVPSGNTIYF. The CDR3 DNA sequence: TGTGCCAGCTCACAGGGAGTCCCCTCTGGAAACACCATATATTTT.

This clone came up once. The chain's CDR3 is CASSSPSSGNTIYF. CDR3 DNA sequence: TGCGCCAGCAGCTCCCCGAGCTCTGGAAACACCATATATTTT. This sequence joins TRBV5-1 and TRBJ1-3; D not resolved. The CDR3 totals 14 residues. Trimming removed 3 bases at V and 0 bases at J, with 7 bases between. In germline, CDR1 is SGHRS, CDR2 YFSETQ.

The chain has TRBV27 and TRBJ1-2; D not resolved. This CDR3 contains 14 residues. Trimming stripped 3 bases from V and 4 bases from J, with 12 bases between. Germline CDR1 MNHEY, CDR2 SMNVEV (reference sequence). The CDR3 bases are TGTGCCAGCAGTTTGAAGGGTCCGCCCTATGGCTACACCTTC. Residues: CASSLKGPPYGYTF.

This chain uses TRBV5-1 with TRBJ2-1; 11 nucleotides agree with TRBD2. The CDR3 covers 14 residues. Germline loops: CDR1 SGHRS, CDR2 YFSETQ. After removal of 5 bases from V and 3 bases from J, the junction contained 1 base not matched to a gene. CDR3 DNA: TGCGCCAGCAGGGGGACTAGCGGCTACAATGAGCAGTTCTTC. Protein sequence: CASRGTSGYNEQFF.

This clone has just one count. DNA for the CDR3: TGCGCCAGCAGGTGGGACATTAGCACAGATACGCAGTATTTT. This encodes CASRWDISTDTQYF. The chain uses TRBV5-1 and TRBJ2-3, with a tentative D call TRBD1 (6 bases). V gave up 5 bases and J gave up 0 bases, with 10 bases separating them. Germline-derived CDR1 and CDR2 are SGHRS and YFSETQ. This CDR3 is 14 amino acids long. The whole variable domain, filled in from reference TRBV5-1 and TRBJ2-3, reads KAGVTQTPRYLIKTRGQQVTLSCSPISGHRSVSWYQQTPGQGLQFLFEYFSETQRNKGNFPGRFSGRQFSNSRSEMNVSTLELGDSALYLCASRWDISTDTQYFGPGTRLTVL.

This clone has only a few counts. This chain uses TRBV25-1 with TRBJ2-3; TRBD1 agrees at 9 bases. Germline CDR1 MGHDK, CDR2 SYGVNS. Germline trimming cut 2 bases from V and 3 bases from J; bases unmatched to any gene: 3. This CDR3 has 15 amino acids. The CDR3 is CASSERDRGTDTQYF. The CDR3 nucleotides read TGTGCCAGCAGTGAACGCGACAGGGGGACAGATACGCAGTATTTT.

The chain recombines TRBV10-3 with TRBJ1-3; unclear D gene. Germline V gene data show CDR1 as ENHRY and CDR2 as SYGVKD. This CDR3 is 14 amino acids long. V lost 2 bases to trimming and J lost 3 bases, with 8 bases between them. CDR3 DNA sequence: TGTGCCATCAGTGAGGGTCGAAGTGGAAACACCATATATTTT. This gives the protein CAISEGRSGNTIYF.

In this sample, this clone turned up once. The chain carries TRBV5-4 and TRBJ1-1; TRBD1 matches 11 bases. J gave up 1 base and V 4 bases, and 3 bases lay outside the gene matches. The germline V gene encodes CDR1 SGHNT and CDR2 YYREEE (reference sequence). This CDR3 region has 15 residues. CDR3 amino acids: CASSRGTGGNTEAFF. The CDR3 DNA reads TGTGCCAGCAGCAGAGGGACAGGGGGGAACACTGAAGCTTTCTTT.

There are a few counts of this clone. This rearrangement joins TRBV11-2 to TRBJ1-6; maybe TRBD1 (5 bases). With 2 bases removed from V and 9 bases from J, the gap between germline ends came to 20 bases. The CDR3 runs 17 residues. Per germline, CDR1 SGHAT and CDR2 FQNNGV. CDR3 loop: CASSLIGGQGIASPLHF. CDR3 coding DNA: TGTGCCAGCAGCTTAATAGGCGGTCAGGGTATTGCTTCACCCCTCCACTTT.

This chain joins TRBV7-2 and TRBJ2-3, with D hard to call. The CDR3 is made up of 13 amino acids. The V end lost 7 bases, the J end lost 4 bases, and 12 bases lay between the germline ends. Per germline, CDR1 SGHTA and CDR2 FQGNSA. CDR3 protein: CASTRSGADTQYF. CDR3 DNA sequence: TGTGCCAGCACTAGGTCTGGGGCAGATACGCAGTATTTT.

This clone has only one observation. The chain carries TRBV27 and TRBJ2-5; possible D gene TRBD2, 5 bases. This CDR3 is built from 13 residues. Germline CDR1 and CDR2: MNHEY and SMNVEV (reference sequence). V was clipped by 6 bases and J by 5 bases, with 13 bases between them. CDR3 nucleotides: TGTGCCAGCAGAGCTTCGGGAAGGGAGACCCAGTACTTC. It translates to CASRASGRETQYF.

The chain couples TRBV25-1 to TRBJ2-3; 7 bases match TRBD1. Germline V gene lookup returns CDR1 MGHDK and CDR2 SYGVNS. V lost 4 bases and J lost 6; bases outside the gene matches: 10. The CDR3 consists of 15 residues. CDR3 DNA sequence: TGTGCCAGCAGTGGGCGGACAGGCCCCGTGGATACGCAGTATTTT. Translation: CASSGRTGPVDTQYF.

The chain couples TRBV5-4 to TRBJ1-5; weak D call: TRBD1 (5 bases). Trimming cost V 4 bases and J 5 bases, with 10 bases left between them. The germline gives CDR1 SGHNT, CDR2 YYREEE (reference sequence). The CDR3 spans 13 residues. The CDR3: CASSGSGDQPQHF. The CDR3 DNA is TGTGCCAGCAGCGGGTCGGGGGATCAGCCCCAGCATTTT.

This rearrangement joins TRBV10-1 to TRBJ2-5, with 8 nucleotides matching TRBD1. J lost 7 bases, V lost 2 bases, and 0 bases had no gene match. Per the germline V gene, CDR1 is WNHNN and CDR2 is SYGVQD (reference sequence). The CDR3 sequence is 12 residues long. CDR3 DNA sequence: TGCGCCAGCAGTGAGGGACAGGGGACCCAGTACTTC. Its protein is CASSEGQGTQYF.

The chain links TRBV9 to TRBJ1-4; 9 bases are a match to TRBD1. The germline V gene encodes CDR1 SGDLS and CDR2 YYNGEE. V dropped 4 bases and J dropped 7; count of bases not matched to a gene: 8. This CDR3 is 15 amino acids long. CDR3 region: CASSWRDRVSEKLFF. The DNA for the CDR3 is TGTGCCAGCAGCTGGAGGGACAGGGTTAGTGAAAAACTGTTTTTT.

The chain couples TRBV15 to TRBJ1-1; possibly TRBD1 for D (5 bases). CDR1 LNHNV and CDR2 YYDKDF come from the germline V gene (reference sequence). V was clipped by 3 bases and J by 4 bases, with 12 bases between them. The CDR3 length is 14 residues. CDR3 sequence: CATSSGPGTTEAFF. In DNA form, the CDR3 reads TGTGCCACCAGCAGCGGGCCCGGGACCACTGAAGCTTTCTTT.

This CDR3 reads CATSRDRRPNTEAFF. The CDR3 DNA follows: TGTGCCACCAGCAGAGACAGGCGACCGAACACTGAAGCTTTCTTT. This rearrangement joins TRBV15 to TRBJ1-1; D is unresolved. Germline loops: CDR1 LNHNV, CDR2 YYDKDF (reference sequence). The CDR3 sequence is 15 residues long. Trimming pared 0 bases from V and 1 base from J, leaving 9 bases between.

This clone was seen a single time. This CDR3 is also generated by other DNA sequences in the sample. The chain combines TRBV6-1 with TRBJ2-1; TRBD1 is a possible D gene (6 bases). Germline V lookup: CDR1 MNHNS, CDR2 SASEGT. V dropped 11 bases and J dropped 1 base, with 15 bases sitting between them. CDR3 length equals 14 residues. The CDR3 sequence: CASSRGGSYNEQFF. The CDR3 DNA reads as TGTGCCTCATCCAGGGGTGGGTCCTACAATGAGCAGTTCTTC.

The gene calls are TRBV18 and TRBJ2-3, with 10 bases that match TRBD2. The CDR3 runs 17 residues. Losses at the gene ends were 6 bases for V and 5 bases for J; bases not matched to a gene: 14. Germline assignment: CDR1 KGHSH and CDR2 LQKENI. For the CDR3, the DNA is TGTGCCAGCTCCCTAAGCCAACGACTAGCGGGCCAAGATACGCAGTATTTT. Translating it yields CASSLSQRLAGQDTQYF. Supplemented by reference TRBV18 and TRBJ2-3, the full variable domain reads NAGVMQNPRHLVRRRGQEARLRCSPMKGHSHVYWYRQLPEEGLKFMVYLQKENIIDESGMPKERFSAEFPKEGPSILRIQQVVRGDSAAYFCASSLSQRLAGQDTQYFGPGTRLTVL.